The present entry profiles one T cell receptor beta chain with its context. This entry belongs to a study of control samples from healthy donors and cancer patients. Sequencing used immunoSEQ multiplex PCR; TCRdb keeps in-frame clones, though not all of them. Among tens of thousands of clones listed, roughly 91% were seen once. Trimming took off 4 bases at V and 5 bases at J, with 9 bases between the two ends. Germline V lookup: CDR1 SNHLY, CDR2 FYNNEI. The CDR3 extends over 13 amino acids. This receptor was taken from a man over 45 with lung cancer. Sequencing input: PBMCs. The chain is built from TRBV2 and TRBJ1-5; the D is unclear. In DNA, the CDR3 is TGTGCCAGCAGTGGAGGAGGAGATCAGCCCCAGCATTTT. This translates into CASSGGGDQPQHF.